This TCR beta chain originates from a study of metastatic and nonmetastatic thyroid tumors. In the study overall: From malignant and benign thyroid patients, repertoires in blood and in tumor or nodule tissue were compared. General study findings and limits: Across blood and tumor, TCR beta diversity in malignant thyroid tumors was reportedly significantly higher than in benign nodules.

With respect to this clone: No antigen is known for it.

The CDR3 extends over 14 amino acids. Looked up from germline, CDR1 is SNHLY and CDR2 is FYNNEI. Trimming removed 4 bases at V and 4 bases at J, with 12 bases between. Original handling: Built for papillary thyroid cancer, a distant-metastasis classifier drew on CDR3 differences across clinicopathological groups. TCRdb recomputed clones from the PCR reads via MiXCR. The authors' filters were not applied to this entry. The repertoire holds about 15,000 clones, with 29% as singletons. Until they underwent thyroid surgery, no patient had received any treatment. The sample taken for sequencing was tumor tissue. The origin of this receptor is a male donor with papillary thyroid cancer or a benign thyroid nodule (not recorded which). Some clones in this sample may be carry-over from other donors' samples. V and J are TRBV2 and TRBJ2-3; the D gene is possibly TRBD2 (6 bases). As DNA, the CDR3 is TGTGCCAGCAGTGTGGTCGGGAGCGCAGATACGCAGTATTTT. It is translated as CASSVVGSADTQYF.